This T cell receptor (beta chain) was identified in a study of CD8+CD57+ T cells in acquired aplastic anemia. Germline CDR1 and CDR2: LNHDA and SQIVND (reference sequence). Trimming at V came to 5 bases and at J to 7 bases, leaving 9 bases not matched to a gene. CDR3 length: 15 amino acids. TCR beta VDJ combinations and CDR3 sequences were profiled from genomic DNA. Each CDR3 protein is one row after TCRdb ran MiXCR on the reads. The table records over 250,000 distinct CDR3 sequences, roughly 61% of them present only once. Whoever was chosen for sequencing had shown CD8+CD57+ cell expansion by flow cytometry. Each patient gave a blood sample that was collected before any therapy had been received.

The chain recombines TRBV19 with TRBJ2-1, with TRBD2 matching 9 bases. The sequencing input was sorted CD4+, CD8+, or CD8+CD57+ T cells (not recorded which) from PBMCs. This TCR derives from a human donor with aplastic anemia. CDR3 DNA: TGTGCCAGTAGTGGCGGCCTAGCGGGGCGGAATGAGCAGTTCTTC. Amino acid sequence: CASSGGLAGRNEQFF. The complete variable domain, with remaining parts taken from reference TRBV19 and TRBJ2-1, reads DGGITQSPKYLFRKEGQNVTLSCEQNLNHDAMYWYRQDPGQGLRLIYYSQIVNDFQKGDIAEGYSVSREKKESFPLTVTSAQKNPTAFYLCASSGGLAGRNEQFFGPGTRLTVL.